This entry lists 12 T cell receptor beta chains sequenced from one sample in a study of blood T cell repertoires in COVID-19. This table comes from immunoSEQ multiplex PCR, and its TCRdb copy is limited to in-frame clones, with some not included. The sample lists fewer than 150,000 clones, approximately 85% seen once, with 5.5% in the top ten. Sequencing was done on a sample of peripheral blood. Receptors originate from a woman aged 60-75 years with COVID-19, enrolled during active disease.

The rearrangement links TRBV19 to TRBJ1-1, with 8 bases that match TRBD1. V shed 1 base, J shed 5 bases, and the junction held 3 bases outside the gene matches. This CDR3 region has 14 residues. Germline CDR1 and CDR2: LNHDA and SQIVND (reference sequence). The chain's CDR3 is CASSIGQGSTEAFF. CDR3 in DNA: TGTGCCAGTAGTATAGGACAGGGGAGTACTGAAGCTTTCTTT.

V and J are TRBV6-5 and TRBJ2-1, with D perhaps TRBD2 (7 bases). Germline V gives CDR1 MNHEY, CDR2 SVGAGI. The CDR3 contains 15 residues. The V end was cut by 4 bases, the J end by 4 bases, with 14 bases between. CDR3 loop: CASSWRTRGYNEQFF. CDR3 nucleotides: TGTGCCAGCAGTTGGCGGACTAGGGGGTACAATGAGCAGTTCTTC.

This rearrangement joins TRBV2 to TRBJ1-6; no firm D call. CDR3 length: 15 amino acids. Trimming stripped 2 bases from V and 8 bases from J, with 13 bases between. Germline loops: CDR1 SNHLY, CDR2 FYNNEI. The CDR3 sequence is CASSEQRAIDSPLHF. DNA for the CDR3: TGTGCCAGCAGTGAACAGAGGGCCATCGATTCACCCCTCCACTTT.

The chain combines TRBV3-1 (or the pseudogene TRBV3-2) with TRBJ1-1; a possible D gene is TRBD1 (6 bases). Germline CDR1 is LGHDT and CDR2 is YNNKEL (reference sequence). CDR3 length: 17 amino acids. Trimming took 3 bases from V and 0 from J, leaving 17 bases between them. The CDR3 nucleotides are TGTGCCAGCAGCCATTTAACAGGGACGATGATGAACACTGAAGCTTTCTTT. As protein: CASSHLTGTMMNTEAFF.

The V gene is TRBV15, the J gene TRBJ2-1; D unclear. V was pared by 3 bases and J by 8 bases, with 11 bases between. Germline assignment: CDR1 LNHNV and CDR2 YYDKDF (reference sequence). The CDR3 runs to 13 residues. The CDR3 nucleotides read TGTGCCACCAGCAGGACTGCCCTTGATGAGCAGTTCTTC. It encodes CATSRTALDEQFF.

This CDR3 reads CSVTGTANYGYTF. DNA of the CDR3: TGCAGCGTGACAGGGACCGCTAACTATGGCTACACCTTC. V gene TRBV29-1 combines with J gene TRBJ1-2, with 7 bases that match TRBD1. Trimming took 6 bases from V and 0 from J; bases not matched to a gene: 4. The CDR3 has 13 amino acids. The V gene's germline CDR1 is SQVTM and CDR2 ANQGSEA.

The rearrangement joins TRBV5-1 to TRBJ1-2; D ambiguous. The CDR3 consists of 13 residues. The V end lost 0 bases, the J end lost 4 bases, and 7 bases lay between the germline ends. Germline CDR1 SGHRS, CDR2 YFSETQ. CDR3 residues: CASSLEPVYGYTF. The CDR3 nucleotides read TGCGCCAGCAGCTTGGAGCCGGTCTATGGCTACACCTTC.

This chain joins TRBV4-2 and TRBJ1-6; no firm D call. This CDR3 is 14 amino acids long. Trimming took 0 bases from V and 4 from J, leaving 4 bases between them. From germline, CDR1 is LGHNA and CDR2 YNFKEQ. The CDR3 region is CASSQETYNSPLHF. The CDR3 DNA sequence: TGTGCCAGCAGCCAAGAGACTTATAATTCACCCCTCCACTTT.

The CDR3 here is CASSRAGGLSDTQYF. The CDR3 DNA is TGTGCCAGCAGTCGAGCGGGGGGGCTGTCAGATACGCAGTATTTT. The J gene is TRBJ2-3, the V gene TRBV6-2 or TRBV6-3; 10 bases match TRBD2. This CDR3 region has 15 residues. In germline, CDR1 is MNHEY, CDR2 SVGEGT. V gave up 5 bases and J gave up 4 bases; unmatched junction bases: 6.

CDR3 sequence reads: CASSPGRGTGNTEAFF. The CDR3 DNA reads as TGTGCCAGCTCACCGGGCCGTGGTACAGGGAACACTGAAGCTTTCTTT. The V call is TRBV18, the J call TRBJ1-1, with D perhaps matching TRBD1 (5 bases). The germline V gene has CDR1 KGHSH and CDR2 LQKENI. There are 16 residues in the CDR3. V was cut by 3 bases and J by 1 base, with 15 bases left in between.

The V call is TRBV4-1, the J call TRBJ2-3; 8 positions agree with TRBD1. CDR3 length: 16 amino acids. CDR1 and CDR2 (germline): MGHRA, YSYEKL. V lost 2 bases and J lost 2; bases outside the gene matches: 6. The CDR3 spells CASSQRQGRVTDTQYF. In DNA form, the CDR3 reads TGCGCCAGCAGCCAACGACAGGGGCGGGTCACAGATACGCAGTATTTT.

The chain carries TRBV7-2 and TRBJ1-1, with D uncertain. The V end lost 0 bases, the J end lost 2 bases, and 10 bases lay between the germline ends. In germline, CDR1 is SGHTA, CDR2 FQGNSA. This CDR3 is built from 15 residues. The CDR3 is CASSLAGGLNTEAFF. The CDR3 DNA is TGTGCCAGCAGCTTAGCGGGAGGGCTAAACACTGAAGCTTTCTTT. The whole variable domain, filled in from reference TRBV7-2 and TRBJ1-1, reads GAGVSQSPSNKVTEKGKDVELRCDPISGHTALYWYRQSLGQGLEFLIYFQGNSAPDKSGLPSDRFSAERTGGSVSTLTIQRTQQEDSAVYLCASSLAGGLNTEAFFGQGTRLTVV.